This T cell receptor (beta chain) is from a study of blood T cell repertoires in COVID-19. Trimming cost V 5 bases and J 0 bases, with 10 bases left between them. CDR1 and CDR2 (germline): SNHLY, FYNNEI. The CDR3 loop spans 15 amino acids. As originally analysed: Cell counts per sample came from amplifying reference gene primers. The table came from immunoSEQ multiplex PCR; TCRdb's copy has only in-frame clones and leaves some out. V and J calls and clone size are given by that table; D and trimming were obtained from the DNA. The sample holds some 98,000 clones, around four fifths seen once. The sequenced sample was peripheral blood. The chain employs TRBV2 and TRBJ1-4; D not resolved. This clonotype was sampled from a man aged 70 or older with acute or convalescent COVID-19. The DNA for the CDR3 is TGTGCCAGCAGTCCGAACTTAGCAACTAATGAAAAACTGTTTTTT. Translation gives CASSPNLATNEKLFF.